The 5 T cell receptor beta chains below all came from one sample that was sequenced in a study of T cell responses to AZD1222 COVID-19 vaccine. The data were produced by immunoSEQ multiplex PCR, yet TCRdb's version contains in-frame clones alone and is incomplete. The sample includes 100,000 to 130,000 clones, roughly 87% seen only once; the top ten take 4.8%. Specimen: peripheral blood, collected 28 days after the second AZD1222 dose. These receptors came from an adult who received the AZD1222 COVID-19 vaccine.

This chain connects TRBV3-1 (or the pseudogene TRBV3-2) to TRBJ1-2; 9 bases map to TRBD1. The V segment lost 7 bases and the J segment 2 bases; nucleotides outside the gene matches: 11. Germline V gene data show CDR1 as LGHDT and CDR2 as YNNKEL (reference sequence). This CDR3 has 16 residues. CDR3 bases: TGTGCCAGCACCTCACTAACCGGGACAGGGAACTATGGCTACACCTTC. It translates to CASTSLTGTGNYGYTF.

This chain joins TRBV19 and TRBJ1-6; 7 bases align to TRBD1. CDR3 length equals 19 residues. Losses at the gene ends were 1 base for V and 0 bases for J; bases not matched to a gene: 9. Germline assignment: CDR1 LNHDA and CDR2 SQIVND (reference sequence). The CDR3 is CASSIGRQGEISYNSPLHF. CDR3 nucleotide sequence: TGTGCCAGTAGTATAGGCCGACAGGGTGAAATCTCCTATAATTCACCCCTCCACTTT.

The genes are TRBV3-1 (or the pseudogene TRBV3-2) and TRBJ2-1; 7 nucleotides line up with TRBD1. The J segment lost 7 bases and the V segment lost 4 bases, leaving 13 bases of the junction unmatched. Germline loops: CDR1 LGHDT, CDR2 YNNKEL (reference sequence). There are 16 residues in the CDR3. CDR3 sequence (DNA): TGTGCCAGCAGCCCCGTGACAGGGAACGTGGGTAATGAGCAGTTCTTC. Translating gives CASSPVTGNVGNEQFF.

The chain employs TRBV24-1 and TRBJ1-2; D perhaps matches TRBD1 (5 bases). The CDR3 extends over 15 amino acids. Trimming pared 9 bases from V and 4 bases from J, leaving 20 bases between. Germline CDR1 KGHDR, CDR2 SFDVKD. DNA of the CDR3: TGTGCCACCTTTGTGGTTTCAGGGTTCCCCTATGGCTACACCTTC. This encodes CATFVVSGFPYGYTF.

This chain joins TRBV30 and TRBJ2-2; the D is unclear. CDR3 size: 14 residues. The V end lost 0 bases, the J end lost 5 bases, and 10 bases lay between the germline ends. Germline CDR1 GTSNPN, CDR2 SVGIG (reference sequence). The DNA for the CDR3 is TGTGCCTGGAGTGTAGTTCGTCAGACCGGGGAGCTGTTTTTT. It encodes CAWSVVRQTGELFF. The complete variable domain, with remaining parts taken from reference TRBV30 and TRBJ2-2, reads SQTIHQWPATLVQPVGSPLSLECTVEGTSNPNLYWYRQAAGRGLQLLFYSVGIGQISSEVPQNLSASRPQDRQFILSSKKLLLSDSGFYLCAWSVVRQTGELFFGEGSRLTVL.